This entry describes one TCR beta chain. The CDR3 contains 15 residues. CDR1 LGHNA and CDR2 YSLEER come from the germline V gene. The V and J ends lost 0 bases and 5 bases, in that order; junction bases with no gene match: 5. These data come from a study of blood T cells in healthy people across ages. A second PCR, run for about 7 to 11 cycles, used a sample-barcoded 5' primer plus a J-beta primer mix. TCRdb fed the 5' RACE reads into MiXCR, producing one record per CDR3 protein. The top ten hold roughly 7% of the sample, which has 1,300,000 or so distinct CDR3 sequences, approximately 59% seen once. The sequenced sample was blood. The sequence came from a man aged 18 to 29 in good health. The chain couples TRBV4-3 to TRBJ2-5, with 8 bases identical to TRBD2. The chain's CDR3 is CASSQDRTSTETQYF. The CDR3 nucleotides read TGCGCCAGCAGCCAAGATCGGACTAGCACGGAGACCCAGTACTTC.